This T cell receptor (beta chain) was sequenced for a study of T cells after yellow fever vaccination. Overall study findings and caveats: Most clones from primary vaccination resurfaced after the booster (about 95% CD4, 88% CD8). Abundant bulk-derived clonotypes could contaminate FACS-sorted repertoires. Clonotypes found in both CD4 and CD8 compartments made up a small share.

V shed 5 bases and J shed 4 bases, with 11 bases lying between them. The CDR3 has 13 residues. CDR1 and CDR2 (germline): SGHDT, YYEEEE. Using its own MiXCR run on the 5' RACE reads, TCRdb lists one record per CDR3 protein. The profile covers hundreds of thousands of distinct CDR3 sequences, with 9.5% to 15% appearing a single time and 3.2% taken by the ten largest. For this clonotype: Its target is not known.

The V and J genes are TRBV5-6 and TRBJ2-3; the D gene could be TRBD1 or TRBD2 (5 bases each). The starting material was CD4+ T cells sorted from PBMCs, obtained 15 days after the yellow fever booster vaccination. The TCR sequence derives from a man aged 18 to 29 who received the YFV17D yellow fever vaccine. The CDR3 spells CASRGVGADTQYF. In DNA, the CDR3 is TGTGCCAGCAGGGGGGTGGGGGCAGATACGCAGTATTTT.